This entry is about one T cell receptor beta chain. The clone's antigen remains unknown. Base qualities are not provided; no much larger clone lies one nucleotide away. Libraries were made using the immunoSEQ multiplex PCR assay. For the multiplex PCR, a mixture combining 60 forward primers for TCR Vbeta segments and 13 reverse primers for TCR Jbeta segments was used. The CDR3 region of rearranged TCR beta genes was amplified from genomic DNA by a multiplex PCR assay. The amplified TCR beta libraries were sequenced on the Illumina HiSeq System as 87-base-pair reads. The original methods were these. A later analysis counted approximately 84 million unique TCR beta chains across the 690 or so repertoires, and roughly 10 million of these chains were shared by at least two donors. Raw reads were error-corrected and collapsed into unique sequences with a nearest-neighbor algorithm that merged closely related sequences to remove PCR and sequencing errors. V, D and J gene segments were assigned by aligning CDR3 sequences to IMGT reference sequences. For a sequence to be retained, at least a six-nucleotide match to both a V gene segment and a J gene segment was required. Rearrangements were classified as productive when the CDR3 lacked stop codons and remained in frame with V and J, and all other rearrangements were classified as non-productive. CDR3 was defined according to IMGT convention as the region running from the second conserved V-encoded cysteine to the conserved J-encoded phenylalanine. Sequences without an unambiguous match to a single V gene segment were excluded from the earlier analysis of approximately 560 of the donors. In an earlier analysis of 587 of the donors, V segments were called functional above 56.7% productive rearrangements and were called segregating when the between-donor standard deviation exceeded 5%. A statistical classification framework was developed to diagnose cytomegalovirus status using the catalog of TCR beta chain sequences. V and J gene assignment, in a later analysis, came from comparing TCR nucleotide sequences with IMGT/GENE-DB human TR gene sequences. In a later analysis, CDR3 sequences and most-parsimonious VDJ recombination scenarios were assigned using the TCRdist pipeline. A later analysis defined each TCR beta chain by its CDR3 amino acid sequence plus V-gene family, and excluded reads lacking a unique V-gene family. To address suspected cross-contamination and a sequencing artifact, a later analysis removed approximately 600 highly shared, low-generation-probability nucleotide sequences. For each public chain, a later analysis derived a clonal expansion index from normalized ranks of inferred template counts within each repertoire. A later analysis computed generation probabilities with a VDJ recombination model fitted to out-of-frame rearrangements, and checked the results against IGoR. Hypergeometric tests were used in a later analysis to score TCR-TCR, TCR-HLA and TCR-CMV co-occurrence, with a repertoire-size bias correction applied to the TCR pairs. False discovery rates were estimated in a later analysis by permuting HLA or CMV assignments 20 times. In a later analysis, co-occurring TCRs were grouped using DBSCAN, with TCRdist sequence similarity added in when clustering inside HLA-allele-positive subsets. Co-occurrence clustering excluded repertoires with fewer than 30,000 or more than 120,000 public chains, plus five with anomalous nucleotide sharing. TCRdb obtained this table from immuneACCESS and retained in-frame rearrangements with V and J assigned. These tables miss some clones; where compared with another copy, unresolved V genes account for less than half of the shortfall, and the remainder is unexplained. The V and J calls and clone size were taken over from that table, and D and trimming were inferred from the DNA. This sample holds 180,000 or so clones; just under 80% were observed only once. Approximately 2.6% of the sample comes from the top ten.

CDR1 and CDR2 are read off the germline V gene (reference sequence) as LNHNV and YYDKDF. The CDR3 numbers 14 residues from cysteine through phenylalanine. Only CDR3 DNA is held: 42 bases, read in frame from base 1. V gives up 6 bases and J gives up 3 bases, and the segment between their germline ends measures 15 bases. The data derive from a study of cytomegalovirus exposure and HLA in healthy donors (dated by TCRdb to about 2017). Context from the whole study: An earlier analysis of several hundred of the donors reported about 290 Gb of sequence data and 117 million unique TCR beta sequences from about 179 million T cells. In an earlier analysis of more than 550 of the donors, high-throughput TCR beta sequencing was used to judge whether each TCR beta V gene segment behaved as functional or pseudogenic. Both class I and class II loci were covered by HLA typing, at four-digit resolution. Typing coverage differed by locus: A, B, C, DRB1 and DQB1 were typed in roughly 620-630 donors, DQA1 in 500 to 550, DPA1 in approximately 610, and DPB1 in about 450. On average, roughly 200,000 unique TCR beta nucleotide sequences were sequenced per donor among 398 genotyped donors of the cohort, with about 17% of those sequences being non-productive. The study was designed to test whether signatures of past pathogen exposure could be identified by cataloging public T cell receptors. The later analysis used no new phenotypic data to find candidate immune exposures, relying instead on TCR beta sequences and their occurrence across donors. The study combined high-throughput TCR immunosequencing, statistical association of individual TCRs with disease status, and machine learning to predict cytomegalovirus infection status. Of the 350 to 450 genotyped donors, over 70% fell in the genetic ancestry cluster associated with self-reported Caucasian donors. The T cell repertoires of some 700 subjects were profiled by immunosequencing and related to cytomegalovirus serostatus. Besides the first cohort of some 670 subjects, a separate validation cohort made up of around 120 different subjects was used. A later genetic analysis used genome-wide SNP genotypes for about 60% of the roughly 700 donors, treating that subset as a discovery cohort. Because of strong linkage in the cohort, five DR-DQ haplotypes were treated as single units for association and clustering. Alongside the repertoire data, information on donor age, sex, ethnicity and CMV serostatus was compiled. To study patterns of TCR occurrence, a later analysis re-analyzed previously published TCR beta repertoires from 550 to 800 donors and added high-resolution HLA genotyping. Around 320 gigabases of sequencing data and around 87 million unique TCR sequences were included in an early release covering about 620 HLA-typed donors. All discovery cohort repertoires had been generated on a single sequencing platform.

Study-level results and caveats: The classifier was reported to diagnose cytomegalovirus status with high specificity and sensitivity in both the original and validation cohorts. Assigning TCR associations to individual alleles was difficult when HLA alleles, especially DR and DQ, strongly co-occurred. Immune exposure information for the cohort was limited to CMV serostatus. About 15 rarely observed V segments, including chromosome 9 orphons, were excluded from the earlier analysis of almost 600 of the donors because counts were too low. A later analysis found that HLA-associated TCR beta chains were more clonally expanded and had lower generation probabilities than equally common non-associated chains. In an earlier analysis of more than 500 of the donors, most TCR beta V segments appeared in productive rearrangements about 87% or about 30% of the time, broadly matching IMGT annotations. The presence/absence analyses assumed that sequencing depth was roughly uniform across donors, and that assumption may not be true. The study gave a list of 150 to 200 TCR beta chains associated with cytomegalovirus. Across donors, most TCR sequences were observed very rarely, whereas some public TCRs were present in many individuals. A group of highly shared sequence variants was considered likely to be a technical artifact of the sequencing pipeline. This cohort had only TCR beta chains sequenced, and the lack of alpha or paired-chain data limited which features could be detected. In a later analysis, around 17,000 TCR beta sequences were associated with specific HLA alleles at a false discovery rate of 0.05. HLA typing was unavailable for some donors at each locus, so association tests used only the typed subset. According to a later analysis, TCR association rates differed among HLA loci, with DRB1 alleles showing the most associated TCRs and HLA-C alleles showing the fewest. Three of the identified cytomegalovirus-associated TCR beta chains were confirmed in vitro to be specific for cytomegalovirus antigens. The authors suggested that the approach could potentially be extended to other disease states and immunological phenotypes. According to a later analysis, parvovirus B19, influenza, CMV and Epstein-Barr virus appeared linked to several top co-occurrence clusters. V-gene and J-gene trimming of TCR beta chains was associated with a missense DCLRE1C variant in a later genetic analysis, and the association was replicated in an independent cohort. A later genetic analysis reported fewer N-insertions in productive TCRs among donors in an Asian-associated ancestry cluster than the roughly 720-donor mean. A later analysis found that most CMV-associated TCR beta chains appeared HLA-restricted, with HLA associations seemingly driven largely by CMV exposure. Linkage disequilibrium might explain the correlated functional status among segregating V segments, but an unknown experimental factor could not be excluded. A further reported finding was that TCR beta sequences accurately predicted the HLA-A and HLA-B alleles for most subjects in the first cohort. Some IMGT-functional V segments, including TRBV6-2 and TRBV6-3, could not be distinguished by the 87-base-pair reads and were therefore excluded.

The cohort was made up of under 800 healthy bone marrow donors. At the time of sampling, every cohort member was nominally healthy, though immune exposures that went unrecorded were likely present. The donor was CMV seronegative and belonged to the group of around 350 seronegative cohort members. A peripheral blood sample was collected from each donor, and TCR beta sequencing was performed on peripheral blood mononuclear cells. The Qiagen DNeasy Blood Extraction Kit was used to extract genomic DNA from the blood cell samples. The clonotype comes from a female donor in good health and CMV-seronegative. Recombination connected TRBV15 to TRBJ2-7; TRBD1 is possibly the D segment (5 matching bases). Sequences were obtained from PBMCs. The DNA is TGTGCCACCAGTAAGCAAAGGCAGGGCTACGAGCAGTACTTC. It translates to CATSKQRQGYEQYF.